This record concerns one T cell receptor beta chain sequence. Antigen specificity is unknown. The CDR3 covers 14 residues. Trimming removed 5 bases from V and 3 bases from J, with 12 bases in between. Germline CDR1 reads MNHEY; CDR2 reads SVGEGT. These data come from a study of T cells after yellow fever vaccination. Overall study findings and caveats: Peak timing came faster in the weaker secondary response, day 5 versus 15.

It was through 5'RACE template switching that TCR cDNA was made, with a universal primer site and UMIs added. TCRdb fed the 5' RACE reads into MiXCR, producing one record per CDR3 protein. The data hold some 260,000 distinct CDR3 sequences, with approximately 5.2% observed a single time. This receptor was taken from a man between 18 and 29 years old who received the YFV17D yellow fever vaccine. The sequencing used CD4+ T cells sorted from PBMCs, collected on the day of the yellow fever booster vaccination. The rearrangement links TRBV6-2 or TRBV6-3 to TRBJ2-3; D call uncertain. The CDR3 is CASSRRSATDTQYF. DNA for the CDR3: TGTGCCAGCAGTCGCCGGTCGGCGACAGATACGCAGTATTTT.